The subject of this entry is one TCR beta chain. Germline CDR1 is MNHEY and CDR2 is SMNVEV (reference sequence). The CDR3 totals 11 residues. The V end lost 3 bases, the J end lost 6 bases, and 5 bases lay between the germline ends. This record comes from a study of shared clonotypes between healthy human individuals. In the study overall: Aged between 18 and 49, the donors were a couple of women and three men.

The assay was immunoSEQ multiplex PCR, and TCRdb's table has in-frame clones only and misses some. This sample has about 460,000 clones, with 77% found just once. This chain links TRBV27 with TRBJ1-1, with D uncertain. The sample was PBMCs. The TCR sequence derives from a woman in her forties in good health. Some clones in this sample may be carry-over from other donors' samples. The CDR3: CASSLFPEAFF. CDR3 DNA sequence: TGTGCCAGCAGTTTGTTTCCTGAAGCTTTCTTT.